The 2 T cell receptor beta chains below come from one sample, sequenced in a study of T cells after yellow fever vaccination. MiXCR was run by TCRdb on the 5' RACE reads, yielding one entry per CDR3 protein. The sample lists some 97,000 distinct CDR3 sequences, 5.8% occurring once. The starting material was CD8+ T cells sorted from PBMCs, obtained 10 days after the yellow fever booster vaccination. Every receptor here comes from a man aged 18 to 30 who received the YFV17D yellow fever vaccine.

Ten or more counts support this clonotype. This chain uses TRBV29-1 with TRBJ2-3; possibly TRBD2 for D (7 bases). The CDR3 runs to 13 residues. CDR1 and CDR2 (germline): SQVTM, ANQGSEA. V lost 4 bases to trimming and J lost 3 bases, with 11 bases between them. The CDR3 region is CSVAGGSTDTQYF. As DNA, the CDR3 is TGCAGCGTTGCGGGGGGCAGTACAGATACGCAGTATTTT.

This clonotype has just a few counts. The CDR3, as DNA: TGCGCCAGCAGCCAAGCGACAGGGGGCAGTTCGGGCTACACCTTC. The encoded protein is CASSQATGGSSGYTF. This chain connects TRBV4-3 to TRBJ1-2, with TRBD1 matching 10 bases. The CDR3 is 15 amino acids. V dropped 1 base and J dropped 8; count of bases not matched to a gene: 7. Germline V gene lookup returns CDR1 LGHNA and CDR2 YSLEER.